The TCR beta chain described here comes from a study of T-cell memory formation after mild COVID-19. Study-level information: There were largely donor-specific TCR clusters.

Study results and caveats: From day 15 to 85, contracting clones were balanced between CD4 and CD8, whereas later expanders leaned toward CD4+. Certain responding clones were present in pre-infection memory, suggesting participation of cross-reactive memory. The SARS-CoV-2 specificity of second-wave clones reaching peak at day 37 remained unverified.

TCRdb processed the 5' RACE reads anew with MiXCR; each CDR3 protein has one entry. The sample consists of 85,000 to 120,000 distinct CDR3 sequences, 15% to 20% of them appearing once. J gave up 2 bases and V 0 bases, and 7 bases lay outside the gene matches. Per the germline V gene, CDR1 is DFQATT and CDR2 is SNEGSKA (reference sequence). This CDR3 contains 15 residues. The sample holds a few counts of this clonotype. Its antigen is as yet unknown. The TCR sequence derives from an adult woman who had mild COVID-19 (a few samples of this study predate the infection). Cell type and time point are not known. The sequencing input was PBMCs or a T cell subset sorted from them (not recorded which). The chain is built from TRBV20-1 and TRBJ2-7, with TRBD2 matching over 7 bases. CDR3 protein: CSARDSSGATYEQYF. CDR3 bases: TGCAGTGCTAGAGATTCCAGCGGGGCAACCTACGAGCAGTACTTC.